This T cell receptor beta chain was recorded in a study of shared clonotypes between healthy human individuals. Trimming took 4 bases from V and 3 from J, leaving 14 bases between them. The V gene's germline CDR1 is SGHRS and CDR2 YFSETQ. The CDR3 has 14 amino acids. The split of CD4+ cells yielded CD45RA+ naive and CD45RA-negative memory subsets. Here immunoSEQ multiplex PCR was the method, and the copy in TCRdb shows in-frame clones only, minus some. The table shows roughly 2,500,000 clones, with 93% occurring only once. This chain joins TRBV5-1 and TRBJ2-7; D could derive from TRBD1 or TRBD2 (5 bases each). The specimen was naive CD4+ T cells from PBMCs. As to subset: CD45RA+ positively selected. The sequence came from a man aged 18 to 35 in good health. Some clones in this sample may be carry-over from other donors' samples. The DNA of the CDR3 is TGCGCCAGCAGCGAGGGCCGAGGGGTCTACGAGCAGTACTTC. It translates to CASSEGRGVYEQYF.